These 32 T cell receptor beta chains came from one sample sequenced in a study of cytomegalovirus exposure and HLA in healthy donors. In the PCR, 60 Vbeta and 13 Jbeta primers were used. Sequenced by immunoSEQ multiplex PCR; TCRdb stores in-frame clones only, minus some. The sample consists of 150,000 to 200,000 clones, under 70% of them appearing once. The sample taken for sequencing was PBMCs. The receptors come from a woman in her forties in good health and CMV-seropositive.

The chain combines TRBV27 with TRBJ2-2, with D perhaps matching TRBD2 (6 bases). Germline CDR1 reads MNHEY; CDR2 reads SMNVEV (reference sequence). The CDR3 extends over 15 amino acids. Trimming removed 7 bases from V and 7 bases from J, with 19 bases in between. CDR3 sequence (DNA): TGTGCCAGCACCCAGACTAGTCCTGGGAGCGGGGAGCTGTTTTTT. Its translation is CASTQTSPGSGELFF.

This chain uses TRBV11-2 with TRBJ1-1; D perhaps matches TRBD1 (6 bases). CDR1 is SGHAT and CDR2 is FQNNGV in the germline V gene. Trimming removed 8 bases at V and 0 bases at J, with 19 bases between. The CDR3 runs to 16 residues. CDR3 loop: CASDPAIGQMNTEAFF. The CDR3 nucleotides are TGTGCCAGCGATCCAGCGATAGGACAGATGAACACTGAAGCTTTCTTT.

The chain recombines TRBV25-1 with TRBJ2-3; 13 bases agree with TRBD2. The V and J ends lost 1 base and 2 bases, in that order; junction bases with no gene match: 6. CDR3 size: 18 residues. Germline V CDR1 and CDR2: MGHDK, SYGVNS. The CDR3 here is CASSELHGLAGDTDTQYF. CDR3 coding DNA: TGTGCCAGCAGTGAATTACACGGACTAGCGGGGGACACAGATACGCAGTATTTT.

The chain joins TRBV19 to TRBJ1-3; D call uncertain. V was shortened by 3 bases and J by 4 bases, with 7 bases between the two germline ends. This CDR3 comprises 13 residues. Per the germline V gene, CDR1 is LNHDA and CDR2 is SQIVND (reference sequence). The CDR3 sequence: CASSIQEGNTIYF. The DNA of the CDR3 is TGTGCCAGTAGTATCCAGGAAGGAAACACCATATATTTT.

CDR3: CASSYLGGLSNTEAFF. CDR3 DNA sequence: TGTGCCAGCAGCTACCTCGGGGGGCTTTCGAACACTGAAGCTTTCTTT. J is TRBJ1-1 and V is TRBV5-8; perhaps TRBD1 as D (6 bases). The CDR3 length is 16 residues. CDR1 SGHTS and CDR2 YDEGEE come from the germline V gene. Deletions cut 3 bases from V and 1 base from J, with 16 bases between.

V gene TRBV28 combines with J gene TRBJ2-2; D perhaps matches TRBD2 (6 bases). Germline V gene data show CDR1 as MDHEN and CDR2 as SYDVKM. The CDR3 sequence is 18 residues long. Trimming pared 5 bases from V and 5 bases from J, leaving 24 bases between. The CDR3 here is CASSPTKGRRGRTGELFF. DNA of the CDR3: TGTGCCAGCAGTCCCACTAAAGGGAGGCGGGGTCGGACCGGGGAGCTGTTTTTT. Based on the CDR3 plus reference TRBV28 and TRBJ2-2, the full variable domain is DVKVTQSSRYLVKRTGEKVFLECVQDMDHENMFWYRQDPGLGLRLIYFSYDVKMKEKGDIPEGYSVSREKKERFSLILESASTNQTSMYLCASSPTKGRRGRTGELFFGEGSRLTVL.

J is TRBJ1-1 and V is TRBV29-1, with TRBD1 identical over 7 bases. From germline, CDR1 is SQVTM and CDR2 ANQGSEA. This CDR3 contains 16 residues. The CDR3 bases are TGCAGGGCCTCAGGGGGATCGAGTCTGATGAACACTGAAGCTTTCTTT. This translates into CRASGGSSLMNTEAFF. The full variable domain, with the rest looked up from reference TRBV29-1 and TRBJ1-1, is SAVISQKPSRDICQRGTSLTIQCQVDSQVTMMFWYRQQPGQSLTLIATANQGSEATYESGFVIDKFPISRPNLTFSTLTVSNMSPEDSSIYLCRASGGSSLMNTEAFFGQGTRLTVV.

The CDR3: CASTRGAQETQYF. CDR3 in DNA: TGTGCCAGTACACGGGGAGCCCAAGAGACCCAGTACTTC. This chain joins TRBV19 and TRBJ2-5; maybe TRBD2 (5 bases). The germline V gene has CDR1 LNHDA and CDR2 SQIVND (reference sequence). The V end was cut by 7 bases, the J end by 1 base, with 10 bases between. The CDR3 loop spans 13 amino acids.

This clone appeared a single time. The chain links TRBV6-5 to TRBJ1-1; 7 nucleotides match TRBD1. This CDR3 region has 13 residues. With V trimmed by 6 bases and J by 4 bases, 5 bases remained unmatched. Germline V CDR1 and CDR2: MNHEY, SVGAGI. The CDR3 sequence is CASSPGGFTEAFF. CDR3 in DNA: TGTGCCAGCAGCCCAGGGGGTTTCACTGAAGCTTTCTTT.

This rearrangement joins TRBV6-1 to TRBJ1-5; tentative D call: TRBD1 (6 bases). In germline, CDR1 is MNHNS, CDR2 SASEGT. V lost 5 bases and J lost 5, with 13 bases in between. The CDR3 contains 14 residues. This CDR3 is CASSTRDTYQPQHF. In nucleotides, the CDR3 is TGTGCCAGCAGTACCCGGGACACCTATCAGCCCCAGCATTTT.

In this sample, this clone turned up a few times. The chain combines TRBV4-3 with TRBJ1-4, with D unresolved. Germline V gives CDR1 LGHNA, CDR2 YSLEER. Trimming took off 1 base at V and 5 bases at J, with 8 bases between the two ends. This CDR3 region has 14 residues. CDR3 loop: CASSQGRGNEKLFF. The CDR3 bases are TGCGCCAGCAGCCAAGGGAGAGGAAATGAAAAACTGTTTTTT.

This chain joins TRBV5-1 and TRBJ2-2; 14 bases fit TRBD2. The germline V gene encodes CDR1 SGHRS and CDR2 YFSETQ. The CDR3 is made up of 17 amino acids. Trimming cost V 4 bases and J 6 bases; bases outside gene matches: 8. For the CDR3, the DNA is TGCGCCAGCAGCGGCACCGGGACTAGCGGGAGATCCGGGGAGCTGTTTTTT. It translates to CASSGTGTSGRSGELFF.

The chain has TRBV2 and TRBJ2-7, with 8 nucleotides matching TRBD1. The CDR3 totals 13 residues. Germline CDR1 and CDR2: SNHLY and FYNNEI. V lost 4 bases and J lost 2; bases outside the gene matches: 1. The CDR3 reads CASSVGQAYEQYF. The CDR3 DNA sequence: TGTGCCAGCAGTGTGGGACAGGCCTACGAGCAGTACTTC.

V gene TRBV7-7 combines with J gene TRBJ2-5, with TRBD2 matching 9 bases. Germline-derived CDR1 and CDR2 are SSHAT and FNYEAQ (reference sequence). This CDR3 region has 14 residues. The CDR3 DNA sequence: TGTGCTAGCGGTATAGCGGGAGCCCAAGAGACCCAGTACTTC. Its protein product is CASGIAGAQETQYF. The full variable domain, rest sourced from reference TRBV7-7 and TRBJ2-5, is GAGVSQSPRYKVTKRGQDVTLRCDPISSHATLYWYQQALGQGPEFLTYFNYEAQPDKSGLPSDRFSAERPEGSISTLTIQRTEQRDSAMYRCASGIAGAQETQYFGPGTRLLVL.

The chain uses TRBV4-3 and TRBJ2-1, with D possibly matching TRBD2 (6 bases). Germline V gives CDR1 LGHNA, CDR2 YSLEER. The ends were cut back, 0 bases at V and 4 bases at J, with 13 bases in the middle. The CDR3 extends over 16 amino acids. For the CDR3, the DNA is TGCGCCAGCAGCCAAGAGTTGGCTAGCGAGTACAATGAGCAGTTCTTC. As protein: CASSQELASEYNEQFF.

V gene TRBV5-1 combines with J gene TRBJ2-7; tentatively, D is TRBD2 (7 bases). The CDR3 consists of 16 residues. V lost 0 bases and J lost 6, with 19 bases in between. CDR1 is SGHRS and CDR2 is YFSETQ in the germline V gene. This chain's CDR3 is CASSLEAGALLREQYF. Here the CDR3 DNA reads TGCGCCAGCAGCTTGGAGGCGGGGGCCCTCCTTCGCGAGCAGTACTTC.

The chain recombines TRBV4-3 with TRBJ2-5, with 7 bases matching TRBD1. V gave up 0 bases and J gave up 5 bases; unmatched junction bases: 6. Germline assignment: CDR1 LGHNA and CDR2 YSLEER. This CDR3 spans 15 amino acids. The CDR3 loop is CASSQDWAQGETQYF. In DNA form, the CDR3 reads TGCGCCAGCAGCCAAGATTGGGCACAGGGGGAGACCCAGTACTTC.

The chain recombines TRBV19 with TRBJ1-2; 7 positions match TRBD1. V shed 4 bases and J 4 bases; nucleotides not matched to a gene: 9. The CDR3 consists of 15 residues. The germline CDR1 and CDR2 sequences are LNHDA and SQIVND (reference sequence). For the CDR3, the DNA is TGTGCCAGTAGTAGGGCCGGGACAGTCTTCTATGGCTACACCTTC. Its protein product is CASSRAGTVFYGYTF.

This chain links TRBV4-2 with TRBJ2-7; the match to TRBD2 covers 7 bases. Unmatched junction bases numbered 9, after V lost 0 bases and J lost 4 bases. The CDR3 spans 16 residues. Germline CDR1 is LGHNA and CDR2 is YNFKEQ. The CDR3 sequence is CASSQDPAGRRYEQYF. The CDR3 nucleotides are TGTGCCAGCAGCCAAGATCCAGCGGGACGGCGATACGAGCAGTACTTC.

The chain employs TRBV5-1 and TRBJ1-2, with D possibly matching TRBD1 (6 bases). The germline CDR1 and CDR2 sequences are SGHRS and YFSETQ. This CDR3 comprises 15 residues. The ends were cut back, 3 bases at V and 0 bases at J, with 12 bases in the middle. In DNA form, the CDR3 reads TGCGCCAGCAGCTCACAGGGTTTAGCTAACTATGGCTACACCTTC. Translating gives CASSSQGLANYGYTF.

As DNA, the CDR3 is TGCAGCGCAGACCTTCGAGGGGGAACTGAAGCTTTCTTT. This encodes CSADLRGGTEAFF. This sequence joins TRBV29-1 and TRBJ1-1; a possible D gene is TRBD1 (6 bases). The ends were cut back, 7 bases at V and 5 bases at J, with 17 bases in the middle. This CDR3 has 13 residues. Germline V lookup: CDR1 SQVTM, CDR2 ANQGSEA.

V and J are TRBV4-1 and TRBJ2-3, with a possible D match to TRBD1 (6 bases). Trimming took off 5 bases at V and 6 bases at J, with 12 bases between the two ends. This CDR3 has 13 amino acids. Germline V gene lookup returns CDR1 MGHRA and CDR2 YSYEKL. The CDR3 coding sequence is TGCGCCAGCAGCTCCCGACAGGTGGATACGCAGTATTTT. Translating gives CASSSRQVDTQYF.

The V gene is TRBV18, the J gene TRBJ1-2; maybe TRBD1 (6 bases). Per the germline V gene, CDR1 is KGHSH and CDR2 is LQKENI. This CDR3 spans 13 amino acids. Trimming took 6 bases from V and 5 from J, leaving 13 bases between them. CDR3 protein: CASSQDSRYGYTF. In DNA, the CDR3 is TGTGCCAGCTCTCAGGACAGCCGGTATGGCTACACCTTC.

The chain is built from TRBV18 and TRBJ2-5; no firm D call. Trimming cost V 3 bases and J 5 bases, with 7 bases left between them. Germline V CDR1 and CDR2: KGHSH, LQKENI. The CDR3 totals 12 residues. The CDR3: CASSPLSETQYF. In DNA form, the CDR3 reads TGTGCCAGCTCACCCTTATCGGAGACCCAGTACTTC.

The V call is TRBV11-2, the J call TRBJ2-7, with 8 bases that match TRBD2. Per germline, CDR1 SGHAT and CDR2 FQNNGV. Trimming removed 1 base from V and 2 bases from J; junction bases left unmatched: 4. The CDR3 loop spans 15 amino acids. The chain's CDR3 is CASSLADGGAYEQYF. CDR3 DNA: TGTGCCAGCAGCTTAGCTGACGGGGGGGCCTACGAGCAGTACTTC.

V usage is TRBV2 and J usage is TRBJ1-6, with D tentatively TRBD1 (5 bases). CDR1 and CDR2 from the germline V gene are SNHLY and FYNNEI. The V gene lost 7 bases and the J gene lost 5 bases, with 15 bases spanning the gap. This CDR3 is 15 amino acids long. CDR3: CASTQGGADNSPLHF. As DNA, the CDR3 is TGTGCCAGCACCCAGGGCGGTGCGGATAATTCACCCCTCCACTTT.

CDR3: CASSASGRVNSYEQYF. The CDR3, as DNA: TGTGCCAGCAGTGCTAGCGGGAGGGTCAATTCCTACGAGCAGTACTTC. V and J are TRBV28 and TRBJ2-7; 12 positions agree with TRBD2. The germline CDR1 and CDR2 sequences are MDHEN and SYDVKM. The CDR3 is made up of 16 amino acids. Unmatched junction bases numbered 6, after V lost 5 bases and J lost 1 base.

The genes are TRBV28 and TRBJ1-2; TRBD1 is a possible D gene (6 bases). V lost 2 bases to trimming and J lost 7 bases, with 11 bases between them. This CDR3 is built from 13 residues. CDR1 and CDR2 (germline): MDHEN, SYDVKM. The CDR3 nucleotides read TGTGCCAGCAGTTTACGGGGGGCAGGTGGCTACACCTTC. This codes for CASSLRGAGGYTF.

The gene calls are TRBV28 and TRBJ2-7; 8 nucleotides match TRBD2. The CDR3 contains 15 residues. Germline lookup yields CDR1 MDHEN and CDR2 SYDVKM. The V gene end was trimmed by 3 bases and the J gene end by 1 base; junction bases not matched to a gene: 5. The CDR3 region has the DNA TGTGCCAGCAGTTTCAGCGGGAGTGGGTCCTACGAGCAGTACTTC. It is translated as CASSFSGSGSYEQYF. Supplemented by reference TRBV28 and TRBJ2-7, the full variable domain reads DVKVTQSSRYLVKRTGEKVFLECVQDMDHENMFWYRQDPGLGLRLIYFSYDVKMKEKGDIPEGYSVSREKKERFSLILESASTNQTSMYLCASSFSGSGSYEQYFGPGTRLTVT.

This clone was observed a single time. The gene calls are TRBV10-3 and TRBJ1-3; a possible D gene is TRBD1 (5 bases). Germline-derived CDR1 and CDR2 are ENHRY and SYGVKD. V shed 0 bases and J shed 0 bases, with 6 bases lying between them. The CDR3 has 15 residues. The CDR3 spells CAISESQGSGNTIYF. The CDR3 DNA follows: TGTGCCATCAGTGAGTCGCAGGGCTCTGGAAACACCATATATTTT.

This clone was observed once. The chain combines TRBV28 with TRBJ2-7; D is possibly TRBD1 (5 bases). Germline V gene lookup returns CDR1 MDHEN and CDR2 SYDVKM. The CDR3 covers 13 residues. V dropped 7 bases and J dropped 2 bases, with 12 bases sitting between them. The CDR3 loop reads CASTPTVTYEQYF. The CDR3 DNA is TGTGCCAGCACCCCGACAGTAACCTACGAGCAGTACTTC.

This clone has a handful of counts. The chain carries TRBV11-2 and TRBJ1-6; D gene ambiguous. Trimming shortened V by 2 bases and J by 10 bases, and 12 bases separated the two germline ends. This CDR3 spans 14 amino acids. Looked up from germline, CDR1 is SGHAT and CDR2 is FQNNGV. DNA of the CDR3: TGTGCCAGCAGCTTATGGAGCAGTAGGTCACCCCTCCACTTT. Its protein product is CASSLWSSRSPLHF.